These 5 T cell receptor beta chains originate from one sample sequenced in a study of T cells of healthy individuals. One entry per CDR3 protein results from TCRdb running MiXCR on the 5' RACE reads. Among 95,000 to 100,000 distinct CDR3 sequences listed, about 16% were seen once. Receptor source: a human donor in good health.

A few counts support this clonotype. The chain recombines TRBV14 with TRBJ2-1; 9 bases fit TRBD2. V dropped 1 base and J dropped 9; count of bases not matched to a gene: 7. Germline V gene sequence: CDR1 SGHDN, CDR2 FVKESK. This CDR3 region has 15 residues. CDR3 sequence (DNA): TGTGCCAGCAGCCAAGTGGGTAGCGGGAGTGTTGAGCAGTTCTTC. This sequence encodes CASSQVGSGSVEQFF.

This chain links TRBV7-9 with TRBJ2-7; 9 nucleotides agree with TRBD1. The CDR3 length is 15 residues. Germline V gives CDR1 SEHNR, CDR2 FQNEAQ (reference sequence). Trimming cost V 4 bases and J 5 bases; bases outside gene matches: 9. CDR3 sequence: CASSYRRTGDHEQYF. CDR3 bases: TGTGCCAGCAGCTACCGGCGGACAGGGGATCACGAGCAGTACTTC.

The chain employs TRBV21-1 and TRBJ2-1. TRBV21-1 is labeled a pseudogene. CDR3 length: 15 amino acids. The CDR3 protein is CASSKTHYSLNEQFF. CDR3 nucleotide sequence: TGTGCCAGCAGCAAAACCCATTATTCTTTGAATGAGCAGTTCTTC.

The rearrangement uses TRBV28 and TRBJ2-7, with 9 bases fitting TRBD1. The ends lost 4 bases at V and 6 bases at J; junction bases unmatched: 10. This CDR3 is 15 amino acids long. The germline V gene has CDR1 MDHEN and CDR2 SYDVKM. CDR3: CASSSGDRVISEQYF. CDR3 DNA: TGTGCCAGCAGTTCCGGGGACAGGGTCATCTCCGAGCAGTACTTC. The full variable domain, its missing parts supplied by reference TRBV28 and TRBJ2-7, is DVKVTQSSRYLVKRTGEKVFLECVQDMDHENMFWYRQDPGLGLRLIYFSYDVKMKEKGDIPEGYSVSREKKERFSLILESASTNQTSMYLCASSSGDRVISEQYFGPGTRLTVT.

This clonotype was observed a handful of times. The chain has TRBV28 and TRBJ2-1; D ambiguous. The CDR3 length is 14 residues. The ends were cut back, 5 bases at V and 6 bases at J, with 14 bases in the middle. Germline V gene data show CDR1 as MDHEN and CDR2 as SYDVKM. The CDR3 sequence is CASSVQAAPNEQFF. The CDR3 region has the DNA TGTGCCAGCAGTGTTCAGGCGGCTCCCAATGAGCAGTTCTTC.